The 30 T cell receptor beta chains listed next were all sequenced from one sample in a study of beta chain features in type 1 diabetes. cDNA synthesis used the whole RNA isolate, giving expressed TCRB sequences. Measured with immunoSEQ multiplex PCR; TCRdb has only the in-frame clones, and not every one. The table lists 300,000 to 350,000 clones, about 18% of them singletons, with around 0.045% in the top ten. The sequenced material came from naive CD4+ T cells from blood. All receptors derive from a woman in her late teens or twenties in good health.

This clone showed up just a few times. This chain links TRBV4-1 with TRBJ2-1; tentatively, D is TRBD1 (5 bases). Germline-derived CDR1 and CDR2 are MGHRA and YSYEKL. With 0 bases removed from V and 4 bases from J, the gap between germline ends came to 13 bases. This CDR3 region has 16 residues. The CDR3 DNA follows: TGCGCCAGCAGCCAAGATCGGCAGGGAATTTACAATGAGCAGTTCTTC. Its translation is CASSQDRQGIYNEQFF.

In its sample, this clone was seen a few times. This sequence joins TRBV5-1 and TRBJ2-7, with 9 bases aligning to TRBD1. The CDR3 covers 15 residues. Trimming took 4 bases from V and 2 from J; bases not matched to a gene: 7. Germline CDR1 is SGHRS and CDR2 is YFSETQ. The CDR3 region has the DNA TGCGCCAGCAGCAGACAGGGGGTTCGGACCTACGAGCAGTACTTC. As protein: CASSRQGVRTYEQYF.

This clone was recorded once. CDR3 sequence reads: CASSSVNYEQYF. DNA for the CDR3: TGTGCCAGCTCCTCCGTTAACTACGAGCAGTACTTC. The chain is built from TRBV18 and TRBJ2-7; D is uncertain. The ends were cut back, 6 bases at V and 3 bases at J, with 9 bases in the middle. Germline V gene data show CDR1 as KGHSH and CDR2 as LQKENI. The CDR3 is made up of 12 amino acids.

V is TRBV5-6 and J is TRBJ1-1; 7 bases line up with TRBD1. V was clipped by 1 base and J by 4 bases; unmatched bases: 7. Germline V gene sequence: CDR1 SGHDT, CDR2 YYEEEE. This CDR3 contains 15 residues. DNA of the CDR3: TGTGCCAGCAGCTTGATGGACAGGAGGGGCACTGAAGCTTTCTTT. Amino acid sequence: CASSLMDRRGTEAFF.

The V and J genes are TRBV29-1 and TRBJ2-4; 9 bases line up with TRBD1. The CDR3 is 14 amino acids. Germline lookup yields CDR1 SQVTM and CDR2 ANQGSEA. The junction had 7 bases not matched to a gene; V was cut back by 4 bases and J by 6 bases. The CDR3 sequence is CSVGRGTGSNIQYF. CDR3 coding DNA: TGCAGCGTTGGAAGAGGGACAGGGTCAAACATTCAGTACTTC.

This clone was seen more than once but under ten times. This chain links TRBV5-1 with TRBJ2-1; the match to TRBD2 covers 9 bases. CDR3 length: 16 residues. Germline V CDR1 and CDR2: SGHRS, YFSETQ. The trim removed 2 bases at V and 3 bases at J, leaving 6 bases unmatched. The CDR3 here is CASSFSPSGDYNEQFF. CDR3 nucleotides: TGCGCCAGCAGCTTCTCTCCTAGCGGGGACTACAATGAGCAGTTCTTC.

CDR3 amino acids: CASSVGSRGNTGELFF. The CDR3 DNA reads as TGTGCCAGCAGCGTAGGGTCGCGAGGAAACACCGGGGAGCTGTTTTTT. V usage is TRBV9 and J usage is TRBJ2-2; D not resolved. The CDR3 is 16 residues long. Germline CDR1 SGDLS, CDR2 YYNGEE. The V gene lost 0 bases and the J gene lost 2 bases, with 11 bases spanning the gap.

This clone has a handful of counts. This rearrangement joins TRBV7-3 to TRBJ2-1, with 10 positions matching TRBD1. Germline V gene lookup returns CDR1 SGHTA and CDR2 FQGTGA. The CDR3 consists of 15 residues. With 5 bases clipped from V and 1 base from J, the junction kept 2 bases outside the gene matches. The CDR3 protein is CASSQDRGSYNEQFF. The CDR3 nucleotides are TGTGCCAGCAGCCAGGACAGGGGGTCCTACAATGAGCAGTTCTTC.

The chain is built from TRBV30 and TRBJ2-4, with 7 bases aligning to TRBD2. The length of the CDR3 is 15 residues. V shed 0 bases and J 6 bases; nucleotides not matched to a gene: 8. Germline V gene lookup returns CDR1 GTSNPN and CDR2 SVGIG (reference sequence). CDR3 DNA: TGTGCCTGGAGTGTTGGGCGAGCGGGAACAAACATTCAGTACTTC. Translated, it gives CAWSVGRAGTNIQYF.

The CDR3, as DNA: TGTGCCTGGAGCCAATGGCAGGGCAACACCGGGGAGCTGTTTTTT. Residues: CAWSQWQGNTGELFF. The chain recombines TRBV30 with TRBJ2-2, with TRBD1 as a possible D gene (5 bases). Trimming shortened V by 3 bases and J by 2 bases, and 13 bases separated the two germline ends. Per germline, CDR1 GTSNPN and CDR2 SVGIG (reference sequence). The CDR3 length is 15 residues.

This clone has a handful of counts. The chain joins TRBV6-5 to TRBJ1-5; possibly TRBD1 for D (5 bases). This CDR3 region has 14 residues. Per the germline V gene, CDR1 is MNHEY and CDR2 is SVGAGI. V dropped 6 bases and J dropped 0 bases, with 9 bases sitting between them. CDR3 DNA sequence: TGTGCCAGCAGGCGAGACAGTAGCAATCAGCCCCAGCATTTT. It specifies CASRRDSSNQPQHF.

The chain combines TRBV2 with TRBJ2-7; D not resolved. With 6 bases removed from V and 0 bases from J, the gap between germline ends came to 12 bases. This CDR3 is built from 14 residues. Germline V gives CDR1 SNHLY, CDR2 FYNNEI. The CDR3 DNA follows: TGTGCCAGCAGCCCCTCCCGGTTCTCCTACGAGCAGTACTTC. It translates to CASSPSRFSYEQYF.

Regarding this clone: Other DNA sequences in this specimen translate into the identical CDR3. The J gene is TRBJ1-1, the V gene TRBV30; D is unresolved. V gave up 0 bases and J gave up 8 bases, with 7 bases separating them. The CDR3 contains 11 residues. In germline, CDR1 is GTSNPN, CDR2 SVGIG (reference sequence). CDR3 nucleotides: TGTGCCTGGAGTGTAGGAGGGGAAGCTTTCTTT. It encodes CAWSVGGEAFF.

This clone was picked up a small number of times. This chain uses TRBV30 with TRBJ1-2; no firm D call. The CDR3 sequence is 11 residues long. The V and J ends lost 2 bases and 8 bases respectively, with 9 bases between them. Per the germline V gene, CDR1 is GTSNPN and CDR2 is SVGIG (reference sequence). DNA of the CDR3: TGTGCCTGGAGTCAAGGGAGCGGCTACACCTTC. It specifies CAWSQGSGYTF.

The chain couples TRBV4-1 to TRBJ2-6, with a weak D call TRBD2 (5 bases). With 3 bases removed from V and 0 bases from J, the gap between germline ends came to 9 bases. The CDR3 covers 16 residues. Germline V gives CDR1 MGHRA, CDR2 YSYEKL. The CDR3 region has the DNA TGCGCCAGCAGCCAGCCTAGCAGCTCTGGGGCCAACGTCCTGACTTTC. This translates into CASSQPSSSGANVLTF.

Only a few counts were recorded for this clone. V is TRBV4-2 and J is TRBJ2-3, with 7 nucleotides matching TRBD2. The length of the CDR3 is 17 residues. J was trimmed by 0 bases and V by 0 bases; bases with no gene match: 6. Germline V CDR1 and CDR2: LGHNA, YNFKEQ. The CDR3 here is CASSQEGRVTSTDTQYF. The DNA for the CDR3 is TGTGCCAGCAGCCAAGAGGGGAGGGTCACCAGCACAGATACGCAGTATTTT.

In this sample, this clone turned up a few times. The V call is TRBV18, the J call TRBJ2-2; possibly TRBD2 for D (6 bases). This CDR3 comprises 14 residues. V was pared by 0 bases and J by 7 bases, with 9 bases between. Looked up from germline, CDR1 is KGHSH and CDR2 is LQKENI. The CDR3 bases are TGTGCCAGCTCACCACCGCTGCGGGACGGGGAGCTGTTTTTT. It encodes CASSPPLRDGELFF.

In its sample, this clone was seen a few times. CDR3 sequence: CASSPGTGATVNQPQHF. DNA for the CDR3: TGTGCCAGCTCACCCGGGACAGGGGCGACAGTCAATCAGCCCCAGCATTTT. V is TRBV18 and J is TRBJ1-5, with 10 bases aligning to TRBD1. This CDR3 contains 17 residues. Germline loops: CDR1 KGHSH, CDR2 LQKENI. The V and J ends lost 3 bases and 3 bases, in that order; junction bases with no gene match: 8. The entire variable domain, with the rest obtained from reference TRBV18 and TRBJ1-5, is as follows: NAGVMQNPRHLVRRRGQEARLRCSPMKGHSHVYWYRQLPEEGLKFMVYLQKENIIDESGMPKERFSAEFPKEGPSILRIQQVVRGDSAAYFCASSPGTGATVNQPQHFGDGTRLSIL.

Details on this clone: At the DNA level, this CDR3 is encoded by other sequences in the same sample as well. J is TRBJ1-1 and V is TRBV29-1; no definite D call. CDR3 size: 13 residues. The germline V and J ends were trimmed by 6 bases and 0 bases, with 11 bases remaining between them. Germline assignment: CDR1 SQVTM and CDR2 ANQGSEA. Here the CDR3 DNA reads TGCAGCGTCGCGGGTAGACTGAACACTGAAGCTTTCTTT. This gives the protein CSVAGRLNTEAFF.

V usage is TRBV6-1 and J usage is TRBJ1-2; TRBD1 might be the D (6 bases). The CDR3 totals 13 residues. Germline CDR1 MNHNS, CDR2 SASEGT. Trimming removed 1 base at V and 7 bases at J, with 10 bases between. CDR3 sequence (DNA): TGTGCCAGCAGTGAAGGGGACAAAGGTGGCTACACCTTC. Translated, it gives CASSEGDKGGYTF.

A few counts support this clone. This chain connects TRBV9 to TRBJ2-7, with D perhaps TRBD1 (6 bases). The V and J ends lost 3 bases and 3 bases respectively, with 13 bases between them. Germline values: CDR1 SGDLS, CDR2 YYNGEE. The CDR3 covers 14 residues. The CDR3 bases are TGTGCCAGCAGCGCTCACAGGGATTTCTACGAGCAGTACTTC. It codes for CASSAHRDFYEQYF.

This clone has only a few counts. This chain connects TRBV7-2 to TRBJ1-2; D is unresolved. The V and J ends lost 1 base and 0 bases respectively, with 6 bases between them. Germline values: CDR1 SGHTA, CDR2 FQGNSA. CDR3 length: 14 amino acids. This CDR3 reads CASSLDGANYGYTF. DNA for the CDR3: TGTGCCAGCAGCTTAGACGGGGCTAACTATGGCTACACCTTC.

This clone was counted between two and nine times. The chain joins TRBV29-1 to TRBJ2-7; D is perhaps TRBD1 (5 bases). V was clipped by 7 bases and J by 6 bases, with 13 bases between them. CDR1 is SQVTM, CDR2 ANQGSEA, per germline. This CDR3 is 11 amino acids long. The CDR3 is CSAGQGSEQYF. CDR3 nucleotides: TGCAGCGCGGGCCAGGGATCCGAGCAGTACTTC.

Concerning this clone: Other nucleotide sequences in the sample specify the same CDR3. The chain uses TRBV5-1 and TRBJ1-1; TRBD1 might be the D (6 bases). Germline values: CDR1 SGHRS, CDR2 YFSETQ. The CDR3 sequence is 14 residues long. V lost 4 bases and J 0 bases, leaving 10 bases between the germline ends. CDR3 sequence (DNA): TGCGCCAGCAGCCCGGACAGACTGAACACTGAAGCTTTCTTT. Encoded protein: CASSPDRLNTEAFF. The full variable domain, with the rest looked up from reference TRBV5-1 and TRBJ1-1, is KAGVTQTPRYLIKTRGQQVTLSCSPISGHRSVSWYQQTPGQGLQFLFEYFSETQRNKGNFPGRFSGRQFSNSRSEMNVSTLELGDSALYLCASSPDRLNTEAFFGQGTRLTVV.

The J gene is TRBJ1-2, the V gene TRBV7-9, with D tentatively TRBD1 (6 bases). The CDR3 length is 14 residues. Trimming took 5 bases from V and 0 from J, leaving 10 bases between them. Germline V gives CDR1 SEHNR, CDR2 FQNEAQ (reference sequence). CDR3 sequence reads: CASSGGGTNYGYTF. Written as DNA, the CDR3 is TGTGCCAGCAGCGGCGGGGGCACTAACTATGGCTACACCTTC.

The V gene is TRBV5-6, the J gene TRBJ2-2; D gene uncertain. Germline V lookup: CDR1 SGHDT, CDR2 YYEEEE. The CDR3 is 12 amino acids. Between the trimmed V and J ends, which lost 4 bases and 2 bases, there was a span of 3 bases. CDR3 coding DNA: TGTGCCAGCAGCCGTAACACCGGGGAGCTGTTTTTT. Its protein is CASSRNTGELFF.

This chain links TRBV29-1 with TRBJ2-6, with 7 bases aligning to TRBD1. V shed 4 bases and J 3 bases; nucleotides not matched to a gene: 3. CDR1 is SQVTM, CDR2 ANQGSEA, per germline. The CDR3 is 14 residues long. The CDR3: CSVGRGNGANVLTF. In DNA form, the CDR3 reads TGCAGCGTTGGCAGGGGGAATGGGGCCAACGTCCTGACTTTC. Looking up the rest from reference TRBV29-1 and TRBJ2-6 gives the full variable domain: SAVISQKPSRDICQRGTSLTIQCQVDSQVTMMFWYRQQPGQSLTLIATANQGSEATYESGFVIDKFPISRPNLTFSTLTVSNMSPEDSSIYLCSVGRGNGANVLTFGAGSRLTVL.

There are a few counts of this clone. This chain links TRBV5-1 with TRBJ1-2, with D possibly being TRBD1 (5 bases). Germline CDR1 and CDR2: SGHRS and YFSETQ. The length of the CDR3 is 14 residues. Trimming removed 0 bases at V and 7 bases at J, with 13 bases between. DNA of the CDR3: TGCGCCAGCAGCTTGGAGGTCAGGAGGGGTGGCTACACCTTC. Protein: CASSLEVRRGGYTF.

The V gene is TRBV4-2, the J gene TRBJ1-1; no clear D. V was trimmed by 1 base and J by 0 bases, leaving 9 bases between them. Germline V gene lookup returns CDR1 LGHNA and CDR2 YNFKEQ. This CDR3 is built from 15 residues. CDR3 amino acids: CASSQVRGLNTEAFF. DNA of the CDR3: TGTGCCAGCAGCCAAGTGAGAGGGCTGAACACTGAAGCTTTCTTT.

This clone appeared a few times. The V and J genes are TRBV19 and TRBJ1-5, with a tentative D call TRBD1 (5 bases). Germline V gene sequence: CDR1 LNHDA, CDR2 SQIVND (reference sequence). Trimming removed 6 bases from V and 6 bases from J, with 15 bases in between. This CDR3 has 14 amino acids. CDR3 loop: CASRTASSGQPQHF. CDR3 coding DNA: TGTGCCAGTAGGACAGCCTCTTCAGGTCAGCCCCAGCATTTT.